This T cell receptor (beta chain) appears in the sequencing data of a study of T-cell memory formation after mild COVID-19. Study in general: Across donors, TCR clusters were largely donor specific. Study outcomes and limitations: The study found contracting CD4+ clones mainly in CM and EM and contracting CD8+ clones in EMRA. Some responding clones appeared in pre-infection memory, suggesting cross-reactive memory joined.

Employing constant-segment primers, 5'RACE generated TCR alpha and TCR beta cDNA libraries bearing sample barcodes and UMIs. One entry per CDR3 protein, called by TCRdb with MiXCR from the 5' RACE reads. This sample has under 450,000 distinct CDR3 sequences, with 20% to 25% found just once. On this clonotype itself: Its specificity is unknown.

The germline V and J ends were trimmed by 6 bases and 6 bases, with 14 bases remaining between them. The germline V gene has CDR1 DFQATT and CDR2 SNEGSKA (reference sequence). This CDR3 spans 13 amino acids. Sequenced input: PBMCs or a T cell subset sorted from them (not recorded which). The sequence was collected from a man in his late teens or twenties who had mild COVID-19 (a few samples of this study predate the infection). Cell type and time point are not known. The chain links TRBV20-1 to TRBJ1-4; D perhaps matches TRBD1 (5 bases). CDR3 sequence (DNA): TGCAGTGCAGCCGACGGAGGGGATGAAAAACTGTTTTTT. Its translation is CSAADGGDEKLFF.